The 6 T cell receptor beta chains below were found in one sample sequenced in a study of spatial heterogeneity in lung cancer. In TCRdb, the 5' RACE reads were re-called with MiXCR into one record per CDR3 protein. The sample consists of about 82,000 distinct CDR3 sequences, around an eighth of them appearing once. The time point denotes: sample taken at primary tumor resection. Researchers sequenced whole RNA taken from tumor, nontumor lung or frozen PBMC without sorting. Sequencing used PBMCs, obtained at surgery. These receptors originate from a male donor with early-stage non-small cell lung cancer.

This chain joins TRBV5-4 and TRBJ2-7, with 9 bases fitting TRBD2. The CDR3 spans 15 residues. The J segment lost 3 bases and the V segment lost 0 bases, leaving 4 bases of the junction unmatched. Germline-derived CDR1 and CDR2 are SGHNT and YYREEE (reference sequence). CDR3: CASSLAGLAHYEQYF. In nucleotides, the CDR3 is TGTGCCAGCAGCTTGGCGGGACTAGCCCACTACGAGCAGTACTTC.

This clonotype has more than one count but fewer than ten. This rearrangement joins TRBV2 to TRBJ2-7; D may correspond to TRBD1 or TRBD2 (5 bases each). Germline CDR1 is SNHLY and CDR2 is FYNNEI. V lost 5 bases and J 7 bases, leaving 21 bases between the germline ends. This CDR3 comprises 15 residues. This chain's CDR3 is CASSSTPGPGPEQYF. CDR3 sequence (DNA): TGTGCCAGCAGTTCTACACCGGGACCGGGCCCGGAGCAGTACTTC.

In this sample, this clonotype turned up a few times. The CDR3 nucleotides read TGTGCCAGCAGCCAAGATCAGGGTCATTCACCCCTCCACTTT. As protein: CASSQDQGHSPLHF. V gene TRBV14 combines with J gene TRBJ1-6; tentative D call: TRBD1 (5 bases). The CDR3 extends over 14 amino acids. Germline CDR1 reads SGHDN; CDR2 reads FVKESK. Trimming shortened V by 0 bases and J by 8 bases, and 8 bases separated the two germline ends.

For this clonotype: Sequence at one end of the junction differs from germline and may be a read error. This sequence joins TRBV2 and TRBJ2-5; weak D call: TRBD2 (6 bases). From germline, CDR1 is SNHLY and CDR2 FYNNEI. This CDR3 comprises 12 residues. CDR3 region: CASRGTQESQYF. The CDR3 nucleotides are TGTGCCAGCCGGGGGACCCAAGAGAGCCAGTACTTC. The full variable domain, completed using reference TRBV2 and TRBJ2-5, is EPEVTQTPSHQVTQMGQEVILRCVPISNHLYFYWYRQILGQKVEFLVSFYNNEISEKSEIFDDQFSVERPDGSNFTLKIRSTKLEDSAMYFCASRGTQESQYFGPGTRLLVL.

This clonotype showed up just a few times. V and J are TRBV2 and TRBJ2-7, with TRBD2 matching 9 bases. After removal of 7 bases from V and 5 bases from J, the junction contained 3 bases not matched to a gene. Per the germline V gene, CDR1 is SNHLY and CDR2 is FYNNEI. The length of the CDR3 is 12 residues. The CDR3 region has the DNA TGTGCCAGCACAAGCGGGGGGAACGAGCAGTACTTC. It is translated as CASTSGGNEQYF.

This clonotype was detected only a few times. The chain links TRBV7-2 to TRBJ1-1; TRBD1 is a possible D gene (5 bases). The CDR3 runs to 14 residues. CDR1 SGHTA and CDR2 FQGNSA come from the germline V gene. V was trimmed by 6 bases and J by 4 bases, leaving 15 bases between them. CDR3 nucleotides: TGTGCCAGCAGGGGGGACGGGATGGCCACTGAAGCTTTCTTT. Its translation: CASRGDGMATEAFF.